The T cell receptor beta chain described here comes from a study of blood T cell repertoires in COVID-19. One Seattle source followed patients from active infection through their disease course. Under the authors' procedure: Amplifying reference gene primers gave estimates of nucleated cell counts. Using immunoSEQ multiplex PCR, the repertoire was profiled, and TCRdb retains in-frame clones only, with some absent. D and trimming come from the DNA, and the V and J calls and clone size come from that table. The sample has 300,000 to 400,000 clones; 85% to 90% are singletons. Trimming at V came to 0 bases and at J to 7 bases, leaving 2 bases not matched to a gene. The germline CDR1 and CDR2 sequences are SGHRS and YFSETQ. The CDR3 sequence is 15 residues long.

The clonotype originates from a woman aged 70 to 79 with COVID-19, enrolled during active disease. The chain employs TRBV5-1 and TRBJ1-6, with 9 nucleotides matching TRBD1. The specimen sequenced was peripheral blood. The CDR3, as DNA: TGCGCCAGCAGCTTGGCCGGGACAGGGAATTCACCCCTCCACTTT. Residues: CASSLAGTGNSPLHF.